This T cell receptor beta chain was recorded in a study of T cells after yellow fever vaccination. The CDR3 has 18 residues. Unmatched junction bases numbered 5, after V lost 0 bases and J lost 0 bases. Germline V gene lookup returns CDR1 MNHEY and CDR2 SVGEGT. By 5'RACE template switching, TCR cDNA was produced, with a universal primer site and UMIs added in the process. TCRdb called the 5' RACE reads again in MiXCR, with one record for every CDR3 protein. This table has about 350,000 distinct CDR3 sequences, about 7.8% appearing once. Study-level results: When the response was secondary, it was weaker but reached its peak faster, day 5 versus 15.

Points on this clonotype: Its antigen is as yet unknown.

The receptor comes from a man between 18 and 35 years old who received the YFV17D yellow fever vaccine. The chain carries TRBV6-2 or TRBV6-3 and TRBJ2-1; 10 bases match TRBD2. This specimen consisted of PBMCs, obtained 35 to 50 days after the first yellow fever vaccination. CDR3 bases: TGTGCCAGCAGTTACTCAACCAGCGGGGGGGGCTCCTACAATGAGCAGTTCTTC. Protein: CASSYSTSGGGSYNEQFF.